This TCR beta chain is drawn from a study of T cell responses to AZD1222 COVID-19 vaccine. Generated by immunoSEQ multiplex PCR, the TCRdb table keeps only in-frame clones and is missing some. The sample holds about 110,000 clones, 87% seen once. Study observations and caveats: Targeting of unmutated variant regions was reportedly seen in nearly half of spike-specific TCRs. Spike-specific TCR breadth and depth grew following two AZD1222 doses.

A note on this clone: Its target is not known.

This sequence originates from an adult who received the AZD1222 COVID-19 vaccine. Sequencing was performed on peripheral blood, taken 28 days after the second AZD1222 dose.

The CDR3 sequence: CASSLGLGYTGELFF. The CDR3 nucleotides are TGTGCCAGCAGCTTAGGCCTAGGATACACCGGGGAGCTGTTTTTT. This chain links TRBV7-6 with TRBJ2-2; no firm D call. V lost 1 base, J lost 3 bases, and 9 bases lay in between. This CDR3 has 15 residues. Germline CDR1 and CDR2: SGHVS and FNYEAQ.